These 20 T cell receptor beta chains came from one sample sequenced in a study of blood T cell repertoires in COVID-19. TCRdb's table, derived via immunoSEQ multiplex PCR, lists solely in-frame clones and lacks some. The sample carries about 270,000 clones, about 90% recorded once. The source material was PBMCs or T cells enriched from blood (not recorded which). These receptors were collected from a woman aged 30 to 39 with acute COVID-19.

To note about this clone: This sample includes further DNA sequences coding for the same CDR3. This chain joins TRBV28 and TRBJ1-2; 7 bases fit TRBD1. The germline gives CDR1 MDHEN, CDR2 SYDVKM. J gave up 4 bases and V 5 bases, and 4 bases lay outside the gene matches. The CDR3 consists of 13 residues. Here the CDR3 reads CASSLQGSYGYTF. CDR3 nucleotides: TGTGCCAGCAGTCTACAGGGGTCCTATGGCTACACCTTC.

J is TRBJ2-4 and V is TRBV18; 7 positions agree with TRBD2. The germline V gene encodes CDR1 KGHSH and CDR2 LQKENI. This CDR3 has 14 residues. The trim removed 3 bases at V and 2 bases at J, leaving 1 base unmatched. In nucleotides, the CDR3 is TGTGCCAGCTCACCTGGGACTACCAAAAACATTCAGTACTTC. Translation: CASSPGTTKNIQYF.

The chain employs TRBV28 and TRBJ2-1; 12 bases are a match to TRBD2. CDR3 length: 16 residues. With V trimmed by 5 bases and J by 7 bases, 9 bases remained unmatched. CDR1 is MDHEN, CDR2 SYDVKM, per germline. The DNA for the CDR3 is TGTGCCAGCAGTACTAGCGGGAGGACGATCGGTAATGAGCAGTTCTTC. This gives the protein CASSTSGRTIGNEQFF.

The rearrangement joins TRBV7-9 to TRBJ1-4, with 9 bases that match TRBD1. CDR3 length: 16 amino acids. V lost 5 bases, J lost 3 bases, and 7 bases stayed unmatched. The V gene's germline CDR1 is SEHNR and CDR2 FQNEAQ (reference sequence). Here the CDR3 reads CASSAGTGMANEKLFF. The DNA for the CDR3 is TGTGCCAGCAGCGCCGGGACAGGGATGGCTAATGAAAAACTGTTTTTT.

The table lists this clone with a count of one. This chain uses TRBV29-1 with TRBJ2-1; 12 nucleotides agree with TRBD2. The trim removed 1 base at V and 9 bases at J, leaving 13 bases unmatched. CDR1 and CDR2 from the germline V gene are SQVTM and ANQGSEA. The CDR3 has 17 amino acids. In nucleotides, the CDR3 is TGCAGCGTTGAAGTAATCGAGAGACTAGCGGGAGTGGGTGAGCAGTTCTTC. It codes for CSVEVIERLAGVGEQFF.

The CDR3 protein is CASSQDILAGENEQFF. The DNA for the CDR3 is TGTGCCAGCAGCCAAGATATCTTAGCGGGAGAGAATGAGCAGTTCTTC. The J gene is TRBJ2-1, the V gene TRBV3-1 (or the pseudogene TRBV3-2); 9 bases match TRBD2. The J segment lost 7 bases and the V segment lost 0 bases, leaving 7 bases of the junction unmatched. Germline V lookup: CDR1 LGHDT, CDR2 YNNKEL (reference sequence). This CDR3 has 16 residues.

In DNA form, the CDR3 reads TGTGCCAGCAGTTTATCCGACTTACTGAACACTGAAGCTTTCTTT. This translates into CASSLSDLLNTEAFF. V usage is TRBV28 and J usage is TRBJ1-1; D gene uncertain. The CDR3 totals 15 residues. V was pared by 1 base and J by 0 bases, with 9 bases between. Germline CDR1 is MDHEN and CDR2 is SYDVKM.

The CDR3 loop is CATSSAGQGATGANVLTF. CDR3 in DNA: TGTGCCACCAGCTCGGCAGGACAGGGGGCGACTGGGGCCAACGTCCTGACTTTC. The rearrangement uses TRBV15 and TRBJ2-6; 11 bases line up with TRBD1. The CDR3 consists of 18 residues. After removal of 5 bases from V and 2 bases from J, the junction contained 8 bases not matched to a gene. CDR1 and CDR2 from the germline V gene are LNHNV and YYDKDF (reference sequence).

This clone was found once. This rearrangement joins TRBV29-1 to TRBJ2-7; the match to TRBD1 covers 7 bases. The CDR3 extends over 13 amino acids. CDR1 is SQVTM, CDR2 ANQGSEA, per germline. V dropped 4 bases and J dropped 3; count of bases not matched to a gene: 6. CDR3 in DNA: TGCAGCGTTGGGACAGGCCCGAACTACGAGCAGTACTTC. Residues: CSVGTGPNYEQYF.

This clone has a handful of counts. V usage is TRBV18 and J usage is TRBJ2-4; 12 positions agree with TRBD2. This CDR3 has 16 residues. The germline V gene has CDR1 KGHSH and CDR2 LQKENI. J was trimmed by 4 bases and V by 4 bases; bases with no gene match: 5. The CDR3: CASSRLAGGPKNIQYF. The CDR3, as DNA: TGTGCCAGCTCACGTCTAGCGGGAGGGCCAAAAAACATTCAGTACTTC.

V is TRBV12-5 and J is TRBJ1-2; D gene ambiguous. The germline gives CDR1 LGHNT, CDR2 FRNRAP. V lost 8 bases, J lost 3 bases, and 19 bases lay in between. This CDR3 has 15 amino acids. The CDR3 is CASSYYRSRDYGYTF. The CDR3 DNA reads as TGTGCTAGTTCCTATTACAGATCGCGGGACTATGGCTACACCTTC.

CDR3 DNA sequence: TGTGCCAGCAGTTTAGCCACGCCAGAGGACACCGGGGAGCTGTTTTTT. The encoded protein is CASSLATPEDTGELFF. The rearrangement joins TRBV28 to TRBJ2-2; D ambiguous. The CDR3 is 16 amino acids. Germline CDR1 is MDHEN and CDR2 is SYDVKM. V lost 2 bases and J lost 3, with 13 bases in between. The variable domain in full, completed from reference TRBV28 and TRBJ2-2, reads DVKVTQSSRYLVKRTGEKVFLECVQDMDHENMFWYRQDPGLGLRLIYFSYDVKMKEKGDIPEGYSVSREKKERFSLILESASTNQTSMYLCASSLATPEDTGELFFGEGSRLTVL.

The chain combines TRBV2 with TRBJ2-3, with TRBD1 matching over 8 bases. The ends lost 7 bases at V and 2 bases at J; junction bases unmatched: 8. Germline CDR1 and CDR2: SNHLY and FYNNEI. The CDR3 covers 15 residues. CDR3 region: CASNQGQVLTDTQYF. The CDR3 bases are TGTGCCAGCAACCAGGGACAGGTCCTCACAGATACGCAGTATTTT.

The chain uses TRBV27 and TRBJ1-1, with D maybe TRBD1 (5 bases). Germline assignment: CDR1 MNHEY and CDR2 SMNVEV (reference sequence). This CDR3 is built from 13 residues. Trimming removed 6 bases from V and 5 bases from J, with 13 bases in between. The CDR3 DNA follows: TGTGCCAGCAGCCCCCAGGGTGGGACTGAAGCTTTCTTT. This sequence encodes CASSPQGGTEAFF.

This CDR3 is CASSQDRGGLNTGELFF. For the CDR3, the DNA is TGCGCCAGCAGCCAAGATCGCGGGGGCTTGAACACCGGGGAGCTGTTTTTT. This chain links TRBV4-1 with TRBJ2-2, with D perhaps TRBD2 (7 bases). Between the trimmed V and J ends, which lost 0 bases and 1 base, there was a span of 12 bases. Germline CDR1 MGHRA, CDR2 YSYEKL. The CDR3 spans 17 residues.

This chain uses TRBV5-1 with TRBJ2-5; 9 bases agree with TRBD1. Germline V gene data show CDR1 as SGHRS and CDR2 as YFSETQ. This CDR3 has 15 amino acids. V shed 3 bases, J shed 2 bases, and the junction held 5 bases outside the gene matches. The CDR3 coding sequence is TGCGCCAGCAGCTCTATGACAGGGGGTCAAGAGACCCAGTACTTC. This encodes CASSSMTGGQETQYF.

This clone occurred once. Here the CDR3 DNA reads TGCGCCAGCAGCCGGTCCGGGACTCAGTACTACAATGAGCAGTTCTTC. Protein product: CASSRSGTQYYNEQFF. The gene calls are TRBV4-1 and TRBJ2-1; tentatively, D is TRBD2 (6 bases). Trimming left V 4 bases short and J 3 bases short, with 16 bases between. The CDR3 is 16 residues long. CDR1 and CDR2 from the germline V gene are MGHRA and YSYEKL.

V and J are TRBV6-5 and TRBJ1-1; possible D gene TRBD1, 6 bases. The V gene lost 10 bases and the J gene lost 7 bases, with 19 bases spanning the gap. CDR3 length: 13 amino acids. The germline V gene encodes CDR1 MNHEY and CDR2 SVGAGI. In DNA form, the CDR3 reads TGTGCCACCCTCTACTCCACAGGGATTGAAGCTTTCTTT. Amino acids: CATLYSTGIEAFF.

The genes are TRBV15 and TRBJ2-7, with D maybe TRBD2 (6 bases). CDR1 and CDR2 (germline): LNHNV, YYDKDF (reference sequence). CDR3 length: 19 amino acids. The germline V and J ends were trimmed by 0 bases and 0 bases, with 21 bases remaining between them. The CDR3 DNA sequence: TGTGCCACCAGCAGAGAATCTGTACAGCTAGCGCCCCGCTCCTACGAGCAGTACTTC. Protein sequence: CATSRESVQLAPRSYEQYF.

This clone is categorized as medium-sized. CDR3 in amino acids: CASSGTSSYEQYF. DNA for the CDR3: TGTGCCAGCAGCGGGACAAGCTCCTACGAGCAGTACTTC. The chain couples TRBV7-9 to TRBJ2-7; a weak D match, TRBD1 (6 bases). Trimming took off 5 bases at V and 0 bases at J, with 8 bases between the two ends. The length of the CDR3 is 13 residues. Germline V gene sequence: CDR1 SEHNR, CDR2 FQNEAQ (reference sequence). Drawing the rest from reference TRBV7-9 and TRBJ2-7, the complete variable domain is DTGVSQNPRHKITKRGQNVTFRCDPISEHNRLYWYRQTLGQGPEFLTYFQNEAQLEKSRLLSDRFSAERPKGSFSTLEIQRTEQGDSAMYLCASSGTSSYEQYFGPGTRLTVT.